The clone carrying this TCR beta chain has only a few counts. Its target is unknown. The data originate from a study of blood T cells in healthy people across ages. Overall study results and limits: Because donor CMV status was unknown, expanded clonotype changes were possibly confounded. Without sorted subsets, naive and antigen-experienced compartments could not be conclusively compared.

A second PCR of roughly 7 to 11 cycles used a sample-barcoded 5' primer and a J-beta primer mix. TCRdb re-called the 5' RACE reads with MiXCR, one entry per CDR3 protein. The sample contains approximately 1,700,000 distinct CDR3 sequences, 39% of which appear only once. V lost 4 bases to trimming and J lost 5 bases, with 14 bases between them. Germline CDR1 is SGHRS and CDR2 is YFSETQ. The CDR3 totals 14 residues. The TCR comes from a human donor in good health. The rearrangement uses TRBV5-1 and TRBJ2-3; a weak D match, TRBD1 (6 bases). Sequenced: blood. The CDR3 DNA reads TGCGCCAGCAGCCCAGCACAGGGAAGAGATACGCAGTATTTT. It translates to CASSPAQGRDTQYF.